The T cell receptor (beta chain) described here comes from a study of beta chain features in type 1 diabetes (dated by TCRdb to 2016 to 2019). For context, the study as a whole: Mean age, gender distribution, total cell number and subset yield were not different between patients and healthy donors. Across all samples, about 110 million sorted cells were examined, and cell number per subset correlated strongly with RNA yield. In the study, TCRB repertoires of sorted circulating CD4+ T cell subsets from recently diagnosed type 1 diabetes patients were compared with those of matched healthy donors. Whereas all 30 or so donors provided naive and central memory subsets, regulatory and stem cell-like memory subsets were isolated from just 8 patients and about 8 healthy donors. The research as a whole found: Because small numbers of individuals were included in the HLA sub-analyses, any influence of HLA type on TCRB rearrangement was left unresolved. Because cDNA was sequenced instead of genomic DNA, highly expressing activated cells could be over-represented, though the groups showed no difference in activation or CD3 levels. The naive, central memory and regulatory TCRB repertoires appeared to resemble one another more closely among patients than among healthy donors. Patients with type 1 diabetes made fewer insertions and deleted more nucleotides at VDJ recombination sites, implying thymic rearrangement abnormalities. Type 1 diabetes patients showed a moderate but significant shortening of TCRB CDR3 length in all four CD4+ subsets. PCR may preferentially amplify shorter templates, but because patient and control samples were amplified and corrected together, any resulting skew would affect both groups equally.

The entire amount of isolated RNA was reverse transcribed using the High Capacity cDNA Reverse Transcription Kit, so the sequenced TCRB transcripts were expressed ones. Naive, central memory and regulatory T cell samples underwent deep immunoSEQ sequencing, averaging about 3.3 million total reads per sample. Sorted cells were lysed in RLT buffer, and RNA was extracted using DNase-treated RNeasy Micro or Mini kits according to cell number. To prevent cross-contamination, every cell subset was processed on its own, while patient and healthy donor samples were processed together. TCRB sequences were amplified from cDNA with the immunoSEQ multiplex PCR, producing 87-bp fragments spanning the CDR3 region. Amplicons were sequenced on the Illumina HiSeq platform. In the source study's methods: Synthetic template baselines were used to correct PCR bias computationally, reads within Hamming distance 2 were collapsed together, and singletons that could not be merged were discarded. Reads were aligned to IMGT to assign V, D and J genes, CDR3 length, and insertions or deletions at six rearrangement sites. Clonotype counts were normalized to sorted cell number within each subset before computing true diversity and Gini coefficients with the tcR R package. Repertoire sharing was quantified using the overlap coefficient calculated on TCRB nucleotide sequences. TCRdb's version of the immuneACCESS table is confined to in-frame rearrangements and falls short of the full clone set. An unresolved V gene accounts for under half of the shortfall where checked; the remainder is of unknown origin. V and J calls and clone size are those listed in that table; D and trimming were worked out from the DNA. This sample has 400,000 or so clones in its table, and roughly 9.8% of those were observed once. Jointly, the top ten make up approximately 0.55% of the sample.

On this clone: The clone's antigen remains unknown. Per-base qualities were not stored, and no clone one base away is much larger.

Each donor gave one peripheral blood draw, roughly 0.11 L on average, collected into heparinised tubes. Using a panel that included CD45RO, CCR7, CD25, CD127, CD95 and CD27, naive, central memory, regulatory and stem cell-like memory CD4+ T cells were sorted on a BD FACSAria II. A purity above 98% was achieved for all sorted populations. PBMCs were separated immediately by Lymphoprep density gradient centrifugation and were stained directly, without being cultured. So that batch effects would be minimized, each experiment stained and sorted samples in pairs, pairing one healthy donor with one patient. The CDR3 starts with the cysteine, ends with the phenylalanine, and has 15 residues. The DNA shown is the 45-base CDR3, in frame from base 1. Reading the germline V gene gives CDR1 SGHTA and CDR2 FQGNSA. The trim is 5 bases for V and 6 bases for J, with a gap of 18 bases between the germline ends.

The sequence was obtained from a man aged 25 to 40 with type 1 diabetes. The sequencing sample was made of central memory CD4+ T cells from blood. Here the chain combines TRBV7-2 and TRBJ2-3; the D gene assignment is ambiguous. The DNA sequence is given as TGTGCCAGCAGCCAGTTGCGTTCGGTGGTGGATACGCAGTATTTT. Translated, this gives CASSQLRSVVDTQYF.